The T cell receptor (beta chain) described here comes from a study of blood T cell repertoires in COVID-19. Study details: PBMCs, B-cell-depleted T cells, or T cells were the source of the cDNA or gDNA that made up the material.

Original processing methods: For nucleated cells, counts were estimated from reference gene primer amplification. Profiled with immunoSEQ multiplex PCR; TCRdb holds only in-frame clones, not every one. Clone size and V and J calls were adopted from that table, with D and trimming inferred from the DNA. This table has 250,000 to 350,000 clones, about 81% appearing once. The germline CDR1 and CDR2 sequences are MDHEN and SYDVKM. The germline V and J ends were trimmed by 7 bases and 4 bases, with 11 bases remaining between them. There are 13 residues in the CDR3. Seattle cases were enrolled at active infection and followed longitudinally.

The sequence was collected from a human donor with COVID-19, enrolled during active disease. The donor label of this sample is uncertain. The chain employs TRBV28 and TRBJ2-1; D call uncertain. Sequencing used peripheral blood. The CDR3 region is CASIAGGYNEQFF. The DNA for the CDR3 is TGTGCCAGCATCGCCGGCGGTTACAATGAGCAGTTCTTC.